The 15 T cell receptor beta chains listed next were all sequenced from one sample in a study of T cell changes during pregnancy in multiple sclerosis. TCRdb's table, derived via immunoSEQ multiplex PCR, lists solely in-frame clones and lacks some. The table includes about 40,000 clones, approximately 87% detected once. The input for sequencing was peripheral blood, taken in the second trimester of pregnancy. Receptor source: a female donor in good health, enrolled as a control in a pregnancy study.

The chain couples TRBV27 to TRBJ1-5, with TRBD1 matching over 7 bases. The CDR3 length is 14 residues. Trimming cost V 5 bases and J 2 bases; bases outside gene matches: 3. In germline, CDR1 is MNHEY, CDR2 SMNVEV (reference sequence). The CDR3 sequence is CASSPGTGNQPQHF. The CDR3 nucleotides are TGTGCCAGCAGTCCCGGGACAGGCAATCAGCCCCAGCATTTT.

The chain has TRBV7-8 and TRBJ1-1; D gene unclear. Deletions cut 4 bases from V and 6 bases from J, with 18 bases between. Germline V CDR1 and CDR2: SGHVS, FQNEAQ. The CDR3 totals 15 residues. The CDR3 sequence is CASSSLFSRWPEAFF. DNA for the CDR3: TGTGCCAGCAGCTCCCTCTTTTCGAGGTGGCCTGAAGCTTTCTTT.

The CDR3: CASSLAGGADQETQYF. DNA for the CDR3: TGTGCCAGCAGCTTAGCGGGGGGGGCCGACCAAGAGACCCAGTACTTC. This sequence joins TRBV7-9 and TRBJ2-5; possibly TRBD2 for D (7 bases). Trimming shortened V by 0 bases and J by 0 bases, and 11 bases separated the two germline ends. Germline V gives CDR1 SEHNR, CDR2 FQNEAQ (reference sequence). There are 16 residues in the CDR3. Full variable domain (rest looked up from reference TRBV7-9 and TRBJ2-5): DTGVSQNPRHKITKRGQNVTFRCDPISEHNRLYWYRQTLGQGPEFLTYFQNEAQLEKSRLLSDRFSAERPKGSFSTLEIQRTEQGDSAMYLCASSLAGGADQETQYFGPGTRLLVL.

This clone has only one observation. The chain carries TRBV30 and TRBJ1-4; TRBD1 might be the D (5 bases). Trimming removed 6 bases from V and 7 bases from J, with 15 bases in between. CDR3 length equals 13 residues. Germline V gives CDR1 GTSNPN, CDR2 SVGIG (reference sequence). The CDR3: CACQGGEGEKLFF. The CDR3 DNA reads TGTGCCTGCCAGGGAGGCGAGGGTGAAAAACTGTTTTTT.

The V and J genes are TRBV10-3 and TRBJ1-2; 7 bases are shared with TRBD1. The V segment lost 6 bases and the J segment 3 bases; nucleotides outside the gene matches: 1. Germline V gene data show CDR1 as ENHRY and CDR2 as SYGVKD. CDR3 length equals 12 residues. DNA for the CDR3: TGTGCCATCAGGGGGACAGACTATGGCTACACCTTC. Translation: CAIRGTDYGYTF.

CDR3 protein: CASSFRVAGTSGRMTYEQYF. As DNA, the CDR3 is TGTGCCAGCAGTTTTAGGGTCGCCGGGACTAGCGGGAGGATGACCTACGAGCAGTACTTC. The V and J genes are TRBV2 and TRBJ2-7, with 15 bases fitting TRBD2. The germline gives CDR1 SNHLY, CDR2 FYNNEI. Trimming at V came to 5 bases and at J to 2 bases, leaving 16 bases not matched to a gene. The CDR3 runs 20 residues.

In its sample, this clone was seen a few times. V usage is TRBV18 and J usage is TRBJ1-1, with unresolved D. Trimming took 3 bases from V and 2 from J, leaving 13 bases between them. The germline gives CDR1 KGHSH, CDR2 LQKENI. The CDR3 is 15 amino acids. The CDR3 nucleotides read TGTGCCAGCTCACCCGACCCCAGCGGAAACACTGAAGCTTTCTTT. Translated, it gives CASSPDPSGNTEAFF.

The chain joins TRBV18 to TRBJ2-5, with D maybe TRBD1 (6 bases). Germline CDR1 is KGHSH and CDR2 is LQKENI. Trimming stripped 3 bases from V and 5 bases from J, with 13 bases between. The length of the CDR3 is 14 residues. DNA for the CDR3: TGTGCCAGCTCACCGGCAGGGGACGGGGAGACCCAGTACTTC. Its protein is CASSPAGDGETQYF.

Here the CDR3 reads CATSVWEPNTGELFF. CDR3 sequence (DNA): TGTGCCACCAGCGTGTGGGAGCCCAACACCGGGGAGCTGTTTTTT. The rearrangement uses TRBV15 and TRBJ2-2; D perhaps matches TRBD2 (5 bases). Trimming left V 5 bases short and J 2 bases short, with 12 bases between. This CDR3 is 15 amino acids long. Germline lookup yields CDR1 LNHNV and CDR2 YYDKDF (reference sequence).

V gene TRBV19 combines with J gene TRBJ1-2; TRBD1 might be the D (6 bases). From germline, CDR1 is LNHDA and CDR2 SQIVND (reference sequence). The ends were cut back, 6 bases at V and 4 bases at J, with 9 bases in the middle. The CDR3 consists of 12 residues. CDR3 protein: CASSRTVYGYTF. Written as DNA, the CDR3 is TGTGCCAGTAGCAGGACAGTCTATGGCTACACCTTC. The full variable domain, with the rest looked up from reference TRBV19 and TRBJ1-2, is DGGITQSPKYLFRKEGQNVTLSCEQNLNHDAMYWYRQDPGQGLRLIYYSQIVNDFQKGDIAEGYSVSREKKESFPLTVTSAQKNPTAFYLCASSRTVYGYTFGSGTRLTVV.

V usage is TRBV6-6 and J usage is TRBJ1-5, with 11 positions matching TRBD1. V gave up 6 bases and J gave up 7 bases; unmatched junction bases: 11. The CDR3 spans 16 residues. Looked up from germline, CDR1 is MNHNY and CDR2 is SVGAGI (reference sequence). CDR3: CASRFGGGTGGQPQHF. CDR3 bases: TGTGCCAGCAGATTCGGCGGAGGGACAGGGGGACAGCCCCAGCATTTT.

The chain uses TRBV6-1 and TRBJ1-5, with TRBD1 identical over 7 bases. In germline, CDR1 is MNHNS, CDR2 SASEGT. The CDR3 is 16 amino acids. The V and J ends lost 0 bases and 6 bases, in that order; junction bases with no gene match: 8. CDR3 nucleotides: TGTGCCAGCAGTGAAGCGACAGGGTTGGTACGTCAGCCCCAGCATTTT. It yields the protein CASSEATGLVRQPQHF.

V and J are TRBV4-3 and TRBJ2-4; 10 nucleotides align to TRBD2. V was clipped by 0 bases and J by 7 bases; unmatched bases: 12. CDR1 is LGHNA and CDR2 is YSLEER in the germline V gene. The CDR3 has 18 residues. This CDR3 reads CASSQDHSAGGPLNIQYF. The CDR3 DNA reads TGCGCCAGCAGCCAAGATCATTCAGCGGGGGGGCCCCTCAACATTCAGTACTTC.

V usage is TRBV15 and J usage is TRBJ1-5; 9 positions agree with TRBD1. Per germline, CDR1 LNHNV and CDR2 YYDKDF (reference sequence). CDR3 length: 15 residues. V was pared by 5 bases and J by 4 bases, with 6 bases of the junction left unmatched. This chain's CDR3 is CATSQGQGRNQPQHF. The DNA for the CDR3 is TGTGCCACCAGCCAAGGACAGGGGAGGAATCAGCCCCAGCATTTT. The variable domain in full, completed from reference TRBV15 and TRBJ1-5, reads DAMVIQNPRYQVTQFGKPVTLSCSQTLNHNVMYWYQQKSSQAPKLLFHYYDKDFNNEADTPDNFQSRRPNTSFCFLDIRSPGLGDTAMYLCATSQGQGRNQPQHFGDGTRLSIL.

The chain joins TRBV27 to TRBJ2-7, with 9 bases identical to TRBD2. CDR3 length equals 15 residues. The germline V gene has CDR1 MNHEY and CDR2 SMNVEV (reference sequence). V shed 5 bases and J 6 bases; nucleotides not matched to a gene: 11. Here the CDR3 DNA reads TGTGCCAGCAGTCCCGGCCTAGCGGGACCAGGCGAGCAGTACTTC. Translated, it gives CASSPGLAGPGEQYF.